This is a list of T cell receptor beta chains from one sample in a study of memory CD4+ T cells and cytomegalovirus serostatus. Assay used: immunoSEQ multiplex PCR; TCRdb lists only in-frame clones, some missing. The sample holds around 40,000 clones, roughly 78% seen once. Sequencing was performed on memory CD4+ T cells from blood. Receptors were obtained from an adult in good health and CMV-seronegative. Both conserved end residues are part of each CDR3. Fields, in order: CDR3 length, V gene, D gene, clone size, J gene, CDR3 protein, CDR3 DNA. A D gene is named only where the DNA matches it firmly. Only part of the rows carry a size: once, few, many, or a class if the clone is expanded.

>13|TRBV27|.|.|TRBJ1-3
CASSLVYGNTIYF
TGTGCCAGCAGTCTGGTCTACGGGAACACCATATATTTT
>14|TRBV30|.|.|TRBJ1-6
CACRASSYNSPLHF
TGTGCCTGTCGGGCGAGCTCCTATAATTCACCCCTCCACTTT
>16|TRBV7-9|TRBD1|.|TRBJ1-1
CASSSIPGQGPSEAFF
TGTGCCAGCAGCTCCATCCCCGGACAGGGGCCTTCTGAAGCTTTCTTT
>17|TRBV19|.|few|TRBJ2-6
CASKVSYDSSGANVLTF
TGTGCCAGTAAGGTCAGCTACGATAGCTCTGGGGCCAACGTCCTGACTTTC
>14|TRBV7-9|.|.|TRBJ1-2
CASSPGVGGYGYTF
TGTGCCAGCAGCCCCGGCGTAGGAGGGTATGGCTACACCTTC
>15|TRBV25-1|TRBD1|.|TRBJ2-7
CASSAGQGLTYEQYF
TGTGCCAGCAGTGCTGGACAGGGTCTAACCTACGAGCAGTACTTC
>16|TRBV19|.|few|TRBJ1-5
CASSIPNGGAHQPQHF
TGTGCCAGTAGTATTCCCAATGGAGGGGCCCATCAGCCCCAGCATTTT
>14|TRBV5-6|TRBD1|.|TRBJ1-6
CASSEGQQNSPLHF
TGTGCCAGCAGCGAGGGACAGCAGAATTCACCCCTCCACTTT
>20|TRBV27|TRBD2|once|TRBJ2-3
CASSLYSPGASGGRTDTQYF
TGTGCCAGCAGTTTATATTCCCCGGGTGCCAGCGGGGGTCGCACAGATACGCAGTATTTT
>13|TRBV11-1|TRBD1|.|TRBJ2-5
CASSQTGGETQYF
TGTGCCAGCAGCCAGACAGGGGGGGAGACCCAGTACTTC
>17|TRBV4-2|TRBD1|.|TRBJ2-1
CASSQGFGQGRFNEQFF
TGTGCCAGCAGCCAAGGCTTCGGACAGGGGAGGTTTAATGAGCAGTTCTTC
>14|TRBV2|TRBD1|.|TRBJ1-1
CASRPDRVGTEAFF
TGTGCCAGCAGACCTGACAGGGTAGGGACTGAAGCTTTCTTT
>15|TRBV2|.|.|TRBJ2-7
CASSDRQRSSYEQYF
TGTGCCAGCAGTGATCGTCAGCGGAGCTCCTACGAGCAGTACTTC
>12|TRBV25-1|.|.|TRBJ1-3
CASRSSGNTIYF
TGTGCCAGCAGGTCGTCTGGAAACACCATATATTTT
>15|TRBV7-9|.|.|TRBJ1-1
CASILLQSTNTEAFF
TGTGCCAGCATCCTTTTACAGAGTACGAACACTGAAGCTTTCTTT
>14|TRBV9|TRBD1|.|TRBJ2-7
CASSRQGSSYEQYF
TGTGCCAGCAGCCGACAGGGAAGCTCCTACGAGCAGTACTTC
>14|TRBV4-2|.|few|TRBJ1-5
CASRDDRGNQPQHF
TGTGCCAGCAGAGACGACAGAGGGAATCAGCCCCAGCATTTT
>13|TRBV5-4|TRBD1|.|TRBJ1-5
CASSSDRDGPQHF
TGTGCCAGCAGCTCGGACAGGGACGGGCCCCAGCATTTT
>13|TRBV10-3|TRBD1|few|TRBJ1-4
CASATGPDEKLFF
TGTGCCTCAGCGACAGGGCCAGATGAAAAACTGTTTTTT
>13|TRBV30|.|few|TRBJ1-2
CAWRQDQSYGYTF
TGTGCCTGGAGACAGGACCAGTCCTATGGCTACACCTTC
>13|TRBV18|.|.|TRBJ1-1
CASSPQRGAEAFF
TGTGCCAGCTCACCGCAACGAGGGGCTGAAGCTTTCTTT
>16|TRBV5-1|.|.|TRBJ1-2
CASSLEVPTPNYGYTF
TGCGCCAGCAGCTTGGAGGTCCCCACACCTAACTATGGCTACACCTTC
>16|TRBV15|.|.|TRBJ1-5
CATSRDAGFSNQPQHF
TGTGCCACCAGCAGAGATGCGGGGTTTAGCAATCAGCCCCAGCATTTT
>15|TRBV6-1|.|.|TRBJ1-2
CASSVRGTTVDGYTF
TGTGCCAGCAGTGTTAGAGGGACGACCGTTGACGGCTACACCTTC
>14|TRBV10-3|TRBD1|.|TRBJ1-5
CAISESGTAKPQHF
TGTGCCATCAGTGAGTCTGGGACAGCCAAGCCCCAGCATTTT
>15|TRBV18|TRBD2|.|TRBJ2-1
CASSPKRGAHNEQFF
TGTGCCAGCTCACCAAAGCGGGGGGCCCACAATGAGCAGTTCTTC
>12|TRBV5-6|.|few|TRBJ1-1
CASSYGQLEAFF
TGTGCCAGCAGCTATGGACAGCTTGAAGCTTTCTTT
>16|TRBV7-2|TRBD1|.|TRBJ1-5
CASSSIGTDINQPQHF
TGTGCCAGCAGCTCCATAGGGACAGATATCAATCAGCCCCAGCATTTT
>14|TRBV30|.|.|TRBJ1-6
CAWNPKGVNSPLHF
TGTGCCTGGAACCCGAAAGGGGTAAATTCACCCCTCCACTTT
>13|TRBV30|.|.|TRBJ1-6
CAWRDVYNSPLHF
TGTGCCTGGAGGGATGTCTATAATTCACCCCTCCACTTT
>15|TRBV7-2|TRBD2|.|TRBJ2-5
CASSRLAGGQETQYF
TGTGCCAGCAGCCGTCTCGCGGGGGGACAAGAGACCCAGTACTTC
>14|TRBV9|.|.|TRBJ1-4
CASSPRGDNEKLFF
TGTGCCAGCAGCCCCCGCGGAGATAATGAAAAACTGTTTTTT
>13|TRBV30|.|once|TRBJ1-2
CAWSESRRYGYTF
TGTGCCTGGAGTGAGTCGAGACGCTATGGCTACACCTTC
>14|TRBV7-3|.|.|TRBJ1-1
CASSLTSKNTEAFF
TGTGCCAGCAGCTTAACGTCCAAGAACACTGAAGCTTTCTTT
>14|TRBV15|.|.|TRBJ1-1
CATSRTGSNTEAFF
TGTGCCACCAGCAGAACAGGGTCGAACACTGAAGCTTTCTTT
>14|TRBV7-2|.|.|TRBJ1-1
CASSLRTALTEAFF
TGTGCCAGCAGCTTAAGGACAGCTCTAACTGAAGCTTTCTTT
>15|TRBV6-6|TRBD1|.|TRBJ2-7
CASSYQTGGKNEQYF
TGTGCCAGCAGTTACCAGACAGGGGGCAAGAACGAGCAGTACTTC
>14|TRBV7-3|.|.|TRBJ2-7
CASSLTPTSGEQYF
TGTGCCAGCAGCTTAACGCCGACTTCGGGGGAGCAGTACTTC